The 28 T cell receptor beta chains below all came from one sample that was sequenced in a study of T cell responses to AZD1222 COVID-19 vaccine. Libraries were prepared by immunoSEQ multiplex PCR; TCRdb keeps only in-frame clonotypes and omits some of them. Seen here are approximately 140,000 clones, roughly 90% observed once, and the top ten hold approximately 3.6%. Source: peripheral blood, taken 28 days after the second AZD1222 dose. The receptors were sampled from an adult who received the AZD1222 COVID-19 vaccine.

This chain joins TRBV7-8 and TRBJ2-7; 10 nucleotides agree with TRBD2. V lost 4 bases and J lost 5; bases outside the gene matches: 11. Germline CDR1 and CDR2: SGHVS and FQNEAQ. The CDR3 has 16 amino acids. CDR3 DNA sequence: TGTGCCAGCAGCTCGAGACTAGCGGGTCCTCTAGACGAGCAGTACTTC. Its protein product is CASSSRLAGPLDEQYF.

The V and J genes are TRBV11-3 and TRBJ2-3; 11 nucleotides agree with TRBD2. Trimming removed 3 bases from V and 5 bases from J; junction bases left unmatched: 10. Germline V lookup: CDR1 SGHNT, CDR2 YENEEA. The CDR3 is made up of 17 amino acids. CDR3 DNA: TGTGCCAGCAGCTTCGGTTTGGGACTAGCGGCCCGAGATACGCAGTATTTT. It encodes CASSFGLGLAARDTQYF. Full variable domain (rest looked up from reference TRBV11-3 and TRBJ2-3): EAGVVQSPRYKIIEKKQPVAFWCNPISGHNTLYWYLQNLGQGPELLIRYENEEAVDDSQLPKDRFSAERLKGVDSTLKIQPAELGDSAVYLCASSFGLGLAARDTQYFGPGTRLTVL.

This CDR3 is CASSYGTGGGNTIYF. Here the CDR3 DNA reads TGTGCCAGCAGTTACGGGACAGGAGGTGGGAACACCATATATTTT. The rearrangement joins TRBV6-5 to TRBJ1-3; 8 bases align to TRBD1. Germline CDR1 reads MNHEY; CDR2 reads SVGAGI. V was clipped by 2 bases and J by 7 bases; unmatched bases: 7. CDR3 length: 15 amino acids.

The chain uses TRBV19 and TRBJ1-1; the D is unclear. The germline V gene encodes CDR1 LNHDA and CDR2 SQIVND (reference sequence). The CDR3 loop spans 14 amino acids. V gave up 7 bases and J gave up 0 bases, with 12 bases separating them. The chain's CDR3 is CASTDIRLNTEAFF. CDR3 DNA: TGTGCCAGTACCGACATCCGGCTGAACACTGAAGCTTTCTTT.

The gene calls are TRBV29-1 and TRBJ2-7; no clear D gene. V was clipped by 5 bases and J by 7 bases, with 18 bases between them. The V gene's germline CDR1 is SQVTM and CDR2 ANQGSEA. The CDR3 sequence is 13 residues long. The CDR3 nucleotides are TGCAGCGTTCTGGGTCCCTCCTCCCGGGAGCAGTACTTC. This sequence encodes CSVLGPSSREQYF.

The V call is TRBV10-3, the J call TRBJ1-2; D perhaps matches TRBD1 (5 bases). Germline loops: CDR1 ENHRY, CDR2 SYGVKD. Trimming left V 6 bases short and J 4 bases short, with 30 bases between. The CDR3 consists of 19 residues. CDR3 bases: TGTGCCATCAGACCCACCCCGCCGGCCAATAGTGGGGCCGGCTATGGCTACACCTTC. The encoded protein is CAIRPTPPANSGAGYGYTF.

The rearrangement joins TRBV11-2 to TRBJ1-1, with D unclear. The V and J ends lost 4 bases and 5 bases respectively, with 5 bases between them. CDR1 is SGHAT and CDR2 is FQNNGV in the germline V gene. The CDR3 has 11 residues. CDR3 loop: CASSSRTEAFF. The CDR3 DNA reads TGTGCCAGCAGCTCCCGGACTGAAGCTTTCTTT.

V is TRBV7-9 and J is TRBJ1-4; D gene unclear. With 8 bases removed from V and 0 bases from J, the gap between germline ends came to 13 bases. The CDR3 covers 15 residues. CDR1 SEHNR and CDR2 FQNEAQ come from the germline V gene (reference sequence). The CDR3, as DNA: TGTGCCAGCGCGGTGGAAGGGTCAACTAATGAAAAACTGTTTTTT. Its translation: CASAVEGSTNEKLFF.

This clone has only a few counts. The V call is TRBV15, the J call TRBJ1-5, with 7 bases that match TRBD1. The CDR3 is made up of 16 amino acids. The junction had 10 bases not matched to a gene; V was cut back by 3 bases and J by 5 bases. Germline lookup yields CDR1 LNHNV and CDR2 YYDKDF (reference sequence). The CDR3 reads CATSRTLTGADQPQHF. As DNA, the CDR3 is TGTGCCACCAGCAGGACACTTACAGGGGCTGATCAGCCCCAGCATTTT.

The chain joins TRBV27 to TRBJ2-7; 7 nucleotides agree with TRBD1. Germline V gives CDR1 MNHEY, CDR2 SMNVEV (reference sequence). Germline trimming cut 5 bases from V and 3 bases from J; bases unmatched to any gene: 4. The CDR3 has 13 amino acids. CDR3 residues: CASSLRTGYEQYF. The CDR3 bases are TGTGCCAGCAGTCTCCGGACAGGCTACGAGCAGTACTTC.

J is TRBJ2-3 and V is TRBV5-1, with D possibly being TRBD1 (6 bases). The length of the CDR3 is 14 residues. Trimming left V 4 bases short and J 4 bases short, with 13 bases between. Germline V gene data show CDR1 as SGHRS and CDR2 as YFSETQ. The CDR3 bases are TGCGCCAGCAGCCTACAGGGTGGTGCAGATACGCAGTATTTT. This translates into CASSLQGGADTQYF.

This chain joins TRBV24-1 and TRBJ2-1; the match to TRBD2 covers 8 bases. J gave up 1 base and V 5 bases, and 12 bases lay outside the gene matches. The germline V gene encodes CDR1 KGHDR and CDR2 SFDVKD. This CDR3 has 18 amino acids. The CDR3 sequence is CATSASRLAQISYNEQFF. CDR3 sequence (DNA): TGTGCCACCAGTGCCTCCAGACTAGCGCAAATTTCCTACAATGAGCAGTTCTTC.

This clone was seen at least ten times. The DNA of the CDR3 is TGTGCCAGCAGTTACTCCGGGACAGCCGGAAACACCATATATTTT. Its protein is CASSYSGTAGNTIYF. The chain combines TRBV6-2 or TRBV6-3 with TRBJ1-3; 7 nucleotides match TRBD1. The V gene's germline CDR1 is MNHEY and CDR2 SVGEGT. V dropped 0 bases and J dropped 4; count of bases not matched to a gene: 3. The CDR3 spans 15 residues.

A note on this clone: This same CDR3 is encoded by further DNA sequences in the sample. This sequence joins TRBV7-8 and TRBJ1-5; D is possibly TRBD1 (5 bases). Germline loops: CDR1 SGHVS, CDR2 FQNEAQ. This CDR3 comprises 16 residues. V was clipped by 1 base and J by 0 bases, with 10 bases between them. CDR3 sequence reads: CASSLDPGNSNQPQHF. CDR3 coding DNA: TGTGCCAGCAGCTTAGACCCAGGGAATAGCAATCAGCCCCAGCATTTT.

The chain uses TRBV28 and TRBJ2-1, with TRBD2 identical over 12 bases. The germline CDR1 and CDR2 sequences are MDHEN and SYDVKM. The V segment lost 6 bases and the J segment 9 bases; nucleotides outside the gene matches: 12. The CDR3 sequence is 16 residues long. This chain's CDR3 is CASSGLTSGRRGEQFF. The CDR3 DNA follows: TGTGCCAGCAGCGGGCTTACTAGCGGGAGGCGTGGTGAGCAGTTCTTC.

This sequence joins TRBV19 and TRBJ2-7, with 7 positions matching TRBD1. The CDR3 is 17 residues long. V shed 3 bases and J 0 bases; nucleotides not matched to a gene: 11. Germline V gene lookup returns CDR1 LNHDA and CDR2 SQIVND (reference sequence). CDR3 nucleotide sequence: TGTGCCAGTAGTATGGGGCCGGGTGGACAGGCCTCCTACGAGCAGTACTTC. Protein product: CASSMGPGGQASYEQYF.

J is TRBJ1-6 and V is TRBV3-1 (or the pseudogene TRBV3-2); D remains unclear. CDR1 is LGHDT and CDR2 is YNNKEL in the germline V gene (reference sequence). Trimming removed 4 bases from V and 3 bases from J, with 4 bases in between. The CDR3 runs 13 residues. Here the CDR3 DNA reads TGTGCCAGCAGCCCAGACTATAATTCACCCCTCCACTTT. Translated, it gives CASSPDYNSPLHF.

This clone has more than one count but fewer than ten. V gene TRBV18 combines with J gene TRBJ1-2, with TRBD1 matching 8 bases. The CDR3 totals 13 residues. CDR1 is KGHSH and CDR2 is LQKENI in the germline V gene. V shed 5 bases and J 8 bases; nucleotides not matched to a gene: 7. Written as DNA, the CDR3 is TGTGCCAGCTCAGTACAGGGGGGAAGAGGCTACACCTTC. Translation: CASSVQGGRGYTF.

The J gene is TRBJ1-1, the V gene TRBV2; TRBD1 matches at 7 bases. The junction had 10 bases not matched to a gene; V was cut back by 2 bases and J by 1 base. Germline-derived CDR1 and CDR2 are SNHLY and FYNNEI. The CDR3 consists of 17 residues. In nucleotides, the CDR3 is TGTGCCAGCAGTGAAACGGGTAGGGGGCCTGAGAACACTGAAGCTTTCTTT. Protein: CASSETGRGPENTEAFF.

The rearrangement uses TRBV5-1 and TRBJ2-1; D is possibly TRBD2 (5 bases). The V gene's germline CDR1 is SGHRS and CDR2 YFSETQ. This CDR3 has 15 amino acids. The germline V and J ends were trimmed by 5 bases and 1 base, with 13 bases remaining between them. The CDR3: CASRPPGISYNEQFF. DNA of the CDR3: TGCGCCAGCAGACCCCCGGGGATTTCCTACAATGAGCAGTTCTTC.

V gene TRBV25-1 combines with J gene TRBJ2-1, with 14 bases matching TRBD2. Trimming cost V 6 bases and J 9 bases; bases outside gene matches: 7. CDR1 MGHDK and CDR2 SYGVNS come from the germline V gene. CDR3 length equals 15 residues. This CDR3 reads CASRSGLAGDGEQFF. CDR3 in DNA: TGTGCCAGCAGGTCGGGACTAGCGGGAGACGGTGAGCAGTTCTTC.

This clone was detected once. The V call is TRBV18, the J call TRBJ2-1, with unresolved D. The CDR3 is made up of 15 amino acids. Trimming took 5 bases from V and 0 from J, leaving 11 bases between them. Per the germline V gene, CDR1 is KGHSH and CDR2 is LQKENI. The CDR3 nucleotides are TGTGCCAGCTCAGCAGTGCGAAGCTCCTACAATGAGCAGTTCTTC. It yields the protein CASSAVRSSYNEQFF.

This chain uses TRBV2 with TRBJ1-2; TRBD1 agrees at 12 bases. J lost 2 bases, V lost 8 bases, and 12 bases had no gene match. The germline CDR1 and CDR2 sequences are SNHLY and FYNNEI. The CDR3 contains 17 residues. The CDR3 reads CASHPVGDRGRNYGYTF. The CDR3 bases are TGTGCCAGCCACCCGGTAGGGGACAGGGGGCGAAACTATGGCTACACCTTC. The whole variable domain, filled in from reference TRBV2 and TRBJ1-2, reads EPEVTQTPSHQVTQMGQEVILRCVPISNHLYFYWYRQILGQKVEFLVSFYNNEISEKSEIFDDQFSVERPDGSNFTLKIRSTKLEDSAMYFCASHPVGDRGRNYGYTFGSGTRLTVV.

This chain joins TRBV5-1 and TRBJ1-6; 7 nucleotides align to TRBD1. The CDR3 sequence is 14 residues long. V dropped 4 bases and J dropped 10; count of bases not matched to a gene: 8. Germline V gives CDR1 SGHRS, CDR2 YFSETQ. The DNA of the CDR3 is TGCGCCAGCAGCCCGACAGGGCCGCACTCACCCCTCCACTTT. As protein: CASSPTGPHSPLHF.

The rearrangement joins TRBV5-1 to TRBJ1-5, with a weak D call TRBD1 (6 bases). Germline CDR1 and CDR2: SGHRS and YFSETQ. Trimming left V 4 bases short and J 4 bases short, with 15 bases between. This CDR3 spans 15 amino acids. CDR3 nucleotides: TGCGCCAGCAGCGCCCAAGGGGGAACAAATCAGCCCCAGCATTTT. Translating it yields CASSAQGGTNQPQHF.

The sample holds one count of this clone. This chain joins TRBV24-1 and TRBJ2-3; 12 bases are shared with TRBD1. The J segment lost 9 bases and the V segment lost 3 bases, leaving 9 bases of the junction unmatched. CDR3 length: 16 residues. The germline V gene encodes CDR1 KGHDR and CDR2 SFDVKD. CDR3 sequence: CATSDEPGQGAQTQYF. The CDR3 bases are TGTGCCACCAGTGATGAACCGGGACAGGGGGCGCAAACGCAGTATTTT.

The CDR3 DNA sequence: TGCGCCAGCAGCTCGGACAGGGTGGATGGGACCCAGTACTTC. Its translation is CASSSDRVDGTQYF. The V call is TRBV5-1, the J call TRBJ2-5; 8 bases are a match to TRBD1. This CDR3 contains 14 residues. In germline, CDR1 is SGHRS, CDR2 YFSETQ. With 3 bases clipped from V and 7 bases from J, the junction kept 8 bases outside the gene matches.

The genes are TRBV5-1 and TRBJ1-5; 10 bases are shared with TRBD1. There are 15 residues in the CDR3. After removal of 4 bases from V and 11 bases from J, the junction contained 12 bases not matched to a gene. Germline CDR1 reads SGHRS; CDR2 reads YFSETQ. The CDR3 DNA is TGCGCCAGCAGCCTGGGAGTGGGGACAGGGGCGGCCCAGCATTTT. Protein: CASSLGVGTGAAQHF.